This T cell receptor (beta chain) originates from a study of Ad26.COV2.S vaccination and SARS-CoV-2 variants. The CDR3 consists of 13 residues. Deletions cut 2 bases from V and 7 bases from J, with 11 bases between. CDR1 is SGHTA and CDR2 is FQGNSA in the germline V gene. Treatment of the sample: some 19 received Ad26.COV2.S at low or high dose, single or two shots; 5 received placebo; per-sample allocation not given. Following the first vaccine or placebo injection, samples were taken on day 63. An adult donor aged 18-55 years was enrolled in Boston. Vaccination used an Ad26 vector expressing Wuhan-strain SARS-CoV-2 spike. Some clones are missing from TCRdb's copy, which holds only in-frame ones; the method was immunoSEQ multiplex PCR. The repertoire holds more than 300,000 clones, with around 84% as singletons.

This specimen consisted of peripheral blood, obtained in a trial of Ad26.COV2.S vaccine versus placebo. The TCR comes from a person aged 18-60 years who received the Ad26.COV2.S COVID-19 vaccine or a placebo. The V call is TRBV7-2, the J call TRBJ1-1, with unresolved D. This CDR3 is CASSLRSGYEAFF. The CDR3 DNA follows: TGTGCCAGCAGCTTAAGGTCCGGATATGAAGCTTTCTTT.